These 5 T cell receptor beta chains were all obtained from the same sample, sequenced in a study of T cells in Graves' hyperthyroidism and ophthalmopathy. Researchers took RNA transcripts and amplified the TCR beta CDR3 regions from them. The HTBI primer set was used in a first-round RT-PCR of the TCR CDR3. TCRdb re-called the multiplex PCR reads with MiXCR, one entry per CDR3 protein. The repertoire holds some 500,000 distinct CDR3 sequences, with about 16% as singletons. Material for sequencing was blood. These receptors came from a woman aged 30 to 39 with Graves' ophthalmopathy.

This clonotype is a singleton in its sample. The chain has TRBV5-6 and TRBJ2-3, with a weak D call TRBD2 (5 bases). The CDR3 length is 18 residues. Trimming took 0 bases from V and 0 from J, leaving 17 bases between them. Germline-derived CDR1 and CDR2 are SGHDT and YYEEEE. The CDR3 sequence is CASSLAPRGPESTDTQYF. Written as DNA, the CDR3 is TGTGCCAGCAGCTTGGCCCCTCGAGGGCCGGAGAGCACAGATACGCAGTATTTT.

This clonotype came up a few times. Germline is not matched at one junction end, which may reflect a read error. The genes are TRBV4-2 and TRBJ2-7; a possible D gene is TRBD2 (5 bases). The CDR3 extends over 15 amino acids. Per germline, CDR1 LGHNA and CDR2 YNFKEQ. The CDR3 sequence is CASSQSLAWSYERYF. The CDR3 coding sequence is TGTGCCAGCAGCCAAAGTCTAGCTTGGTCCTACGAGCGGTACTTC.

The V gene is TRBV27, the J gene TRBJ1-1; a possible D gene is TRBD1 (6 bases). This CDR3 has 16 amino acids. Trimming pared 5 bases from V and 1 base from J, leaving 17 bases between. CDR1 is MNHEY, CDR2 SMNVEV, per germline (reference sequence). The CDR3 DNA is TGTGCCAGCAGTCCTCGAGTGGGGGCAGGGAACACTGAAGCTTTCTTT. Translating gives CASSPRVGAGNTEAFF.

This clonotype was counted ten times or more. CDR3 in DNA: TGTGCCAGCAGTTTAGGGGCACAGGGCCTCTACGAGCAGTACTTC. It specifies CASSLGAQGLYEQYF. The chain combines TRBV12-3 or TRBV12-4 with TRBJ2-7, with D tentatively TRBD1 (6 bases). V lost 1 base to trimming and J lost 3 bases, with 13 bases between them. This CDR3 is built from 15 residues.

As for this clonotype: This sequence may be a read error, since a much larger clone differs from it by one base. The V gene is TRBV11-2, the J gene TRBJ2-7; D gene unclear. Germline assignment: CDR1 SGHAT and CDR2 FQNNGV. The V and J ends lost 6 bases and 0 bases respectively, with 15 bases between them. The CDR3 has 15 amino acids. CDR3 in amino acids: CASRSIRTHSYEQYF. CDR3 sequence (DNA): TGTGCCAGCAGATCGATAAGGACCCACTCCTACGAGCAGTACTTC.